This entry concerns a single T cell receptor (beta chain). Its antigen is unidentified. The data belong to a study of cytomegalovirus exposure and HLA in healthy donors. Whole-study results and caveats: Across donors, presence/absence analyses took sequencing depth to be roughly uniform.

The CDR3 has 16 amino acids. Trimming removed 0 bases from V and 4 bases from J, with 12 bases in between. CDR1 and CDR2 (germline): LGHNA, YNFKEQ. Use of 60 Vbeta and 13 Jbeta primers characterized the PCR. Sequenced by immunoSEQ multiplex PCR; TCRdb stores in-frame clones only, minus some. The table includes about 120,000 clones, 80% detected once. The genes are TRBV4-2 and TRBJ1-4; D unclear. The sequencing input was PBMCs. This clonotype originated in a man younger than 40 in good health and CMV-seropositive. As DNA, the CDR3 is TGTGCCAGCAGCCAAGATCCCTTGGGCAGTAATGAAAAACTGTTTTTT. Translating it yields CASSQDPLGSNEKLFF.